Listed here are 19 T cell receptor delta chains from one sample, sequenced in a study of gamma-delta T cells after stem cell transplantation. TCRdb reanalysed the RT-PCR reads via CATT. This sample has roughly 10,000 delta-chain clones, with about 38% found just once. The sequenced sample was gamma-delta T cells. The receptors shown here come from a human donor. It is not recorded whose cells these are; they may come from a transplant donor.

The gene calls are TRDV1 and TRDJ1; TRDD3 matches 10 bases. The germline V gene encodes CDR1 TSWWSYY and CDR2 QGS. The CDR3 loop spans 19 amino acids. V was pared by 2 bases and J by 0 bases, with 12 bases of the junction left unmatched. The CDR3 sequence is CALGEGYTGGSSYTDKLIF. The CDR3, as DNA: TGTGCTCTTGGGGAAGGCTATACTGGGGGATCCAGCTACACCGATAAACTCATCTTT.

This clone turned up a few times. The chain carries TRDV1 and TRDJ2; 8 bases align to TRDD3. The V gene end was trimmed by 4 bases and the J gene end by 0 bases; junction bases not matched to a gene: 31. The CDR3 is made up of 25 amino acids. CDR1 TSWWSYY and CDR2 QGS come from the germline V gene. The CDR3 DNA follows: TGTGCTCTTGGGGGGCCTTTAGTCCCCAATCCTTACTGGGGGTCTAGGGAGGCTTTGACAGCACAACTCTTCTTT. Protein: CALGGPLVPNPYWGSREALTAQLFF.

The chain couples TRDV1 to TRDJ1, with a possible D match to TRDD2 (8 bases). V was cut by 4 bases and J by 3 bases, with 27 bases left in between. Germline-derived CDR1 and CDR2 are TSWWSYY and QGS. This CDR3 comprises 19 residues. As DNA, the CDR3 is TGTGCTCTTGGGGGCCACCTTCCTATAGGCCTGGGGGGCGCCGATAAACTCATCTTT. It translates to CALGGHLPIGLGGADKLIF.

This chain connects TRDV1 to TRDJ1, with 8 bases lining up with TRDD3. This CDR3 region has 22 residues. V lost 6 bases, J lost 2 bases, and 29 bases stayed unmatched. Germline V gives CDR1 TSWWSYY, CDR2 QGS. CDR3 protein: CALGVSAGSTDGGIKGTDKLIF. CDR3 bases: TGTGCTCTTGGTGTGTCGGCTGGATCCACAGACGGGGGGATAAAAGGGACCGATAAACTCATCTTT.

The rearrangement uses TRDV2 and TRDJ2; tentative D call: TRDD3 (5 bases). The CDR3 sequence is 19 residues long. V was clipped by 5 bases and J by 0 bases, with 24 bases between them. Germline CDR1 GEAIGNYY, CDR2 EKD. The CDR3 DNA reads TGTGCCTGTGGCGGGACTACGGGGGGGCGCCCCACTTTGACAGCACAACTCTTCTTT. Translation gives CACGGTTGGRPTLTAQLFF.

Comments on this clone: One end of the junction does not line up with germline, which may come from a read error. CDR3 loop: CARGEITAKLIF. CDR3 nucleotide sequence: TGTGCTCGTGGGGAAATTACGGCTAAACTCATCTTT. This chain joins TRDV1 and TRDJ1, with D perhaps given as TRDD1 or TRDD3 (5 bases each). This CDR3 spans 12 amino acids. From germline, CDR1 is TSWWSYY and CDR2 QGS.

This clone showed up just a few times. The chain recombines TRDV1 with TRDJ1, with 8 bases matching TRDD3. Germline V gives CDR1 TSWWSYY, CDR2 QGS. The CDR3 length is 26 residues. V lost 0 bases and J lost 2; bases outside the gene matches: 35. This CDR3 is CALGELHHPPEVHLYWGSLGTDKLIF. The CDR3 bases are TGTGCTCTTGGGGAACTCCACCACCCCCCAGAGGTCCATCTTTACTGGGGGTCTCTGGGTACCGATAAACTCATCTTT.

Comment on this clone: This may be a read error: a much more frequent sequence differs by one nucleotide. The CDR3 sequence is CACEGGYTDKLIF. For the CDR3, the DNA is TGTGCCTGTGAGGGGGGATACACCGATAAACTCATCTTT. The rearrangement links TRDV2 to TRDJ1, with 7 bases fitting TRDD3. This CDR3 has 13 residues. Trimming at V came to 4 bases and at J to 0 bases, leaving 1 base not matched to a gene. The V gene's germline CDR1 is GEAIGNYY and CDR2 EKD.

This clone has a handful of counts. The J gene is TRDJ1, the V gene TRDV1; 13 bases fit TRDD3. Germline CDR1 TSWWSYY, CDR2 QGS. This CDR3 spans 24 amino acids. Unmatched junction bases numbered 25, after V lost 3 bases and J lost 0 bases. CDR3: CALGDRPSPLFDWGIRGYTDKLIF. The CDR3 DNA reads TGTGCTCTTGGGGACCGTCCTTCCCCCCTTTTTGACTGGGGGATACGGGGTTACACCGATAAACTCATCTTT.

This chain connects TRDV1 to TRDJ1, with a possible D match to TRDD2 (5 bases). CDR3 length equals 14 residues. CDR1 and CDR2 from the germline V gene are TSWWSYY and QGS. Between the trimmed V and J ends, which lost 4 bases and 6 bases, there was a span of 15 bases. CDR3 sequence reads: CALGGSFSTNKLIF. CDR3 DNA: TGTGCTCTTGGGGGCTCCTTCTCTACCAATAAACTCATCTTT.

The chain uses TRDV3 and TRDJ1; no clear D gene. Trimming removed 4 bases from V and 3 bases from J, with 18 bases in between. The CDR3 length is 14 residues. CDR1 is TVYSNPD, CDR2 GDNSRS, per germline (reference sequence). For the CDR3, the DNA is TGTGCCTCCCTAAAGGGAGTGAACTCCGATAAACTCATCTTT. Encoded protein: CASLKGVNSDKLIF.

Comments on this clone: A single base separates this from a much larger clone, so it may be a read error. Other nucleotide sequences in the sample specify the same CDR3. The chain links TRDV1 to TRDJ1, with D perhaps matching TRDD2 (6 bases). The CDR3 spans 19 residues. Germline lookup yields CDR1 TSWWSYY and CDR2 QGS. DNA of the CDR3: TGTGCCCTTGTTGTCCTTCCGGGTGATACACTTGTGTACACCGATAAACTCATCTTT. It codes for CALVVLPGDTLVYTDKLIF.

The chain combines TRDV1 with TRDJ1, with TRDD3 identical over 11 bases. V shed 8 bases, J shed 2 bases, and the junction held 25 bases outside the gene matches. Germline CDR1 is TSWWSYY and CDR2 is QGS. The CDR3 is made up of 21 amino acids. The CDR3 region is CALLPTRAFTGGYGGTDKLIF. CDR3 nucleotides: TGTGCTCTTCTTCCTACACGGGCGTTTACTGGGGGATATGGGGGGACCGATAAACTCATCTTT.

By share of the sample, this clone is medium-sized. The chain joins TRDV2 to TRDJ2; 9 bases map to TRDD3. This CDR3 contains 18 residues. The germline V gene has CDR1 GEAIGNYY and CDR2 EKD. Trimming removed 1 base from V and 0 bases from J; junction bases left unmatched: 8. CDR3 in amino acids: CACDTLGDSASLTAQLFF. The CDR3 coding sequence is TGTGCCTGTGACACTCTGGGGGATTCCGCTTCTTTGACAGCACAACTCTTCTTT.

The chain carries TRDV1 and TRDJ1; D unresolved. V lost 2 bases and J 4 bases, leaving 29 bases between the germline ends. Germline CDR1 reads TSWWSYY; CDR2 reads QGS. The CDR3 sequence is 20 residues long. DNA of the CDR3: TGTGCTCTTGGGGAAGTCTGGAGCGACTGCCCCCGGCACTACATCGATAAACTCATCTTT. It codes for CALGEVWSDCPRHYIDKLIF.

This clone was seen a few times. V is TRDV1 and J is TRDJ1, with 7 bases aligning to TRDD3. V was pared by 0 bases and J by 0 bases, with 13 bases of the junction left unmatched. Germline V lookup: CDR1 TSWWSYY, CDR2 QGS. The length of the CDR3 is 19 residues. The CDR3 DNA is TGTGCTCTTGGGGAACTCGCTGGGGATAGAGATGCTTACACCGATAAACTCATCTTT. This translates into CALGELAGDRDAYTDKLIF.

CDR3 region: CACDPLYWGTSSWDTRQMFF. CDR3 DNA sequence: TGTGCCTGTGACCCCCTTTACTGGGGGACGAGCTCCTGGGACACCCGACAGATGTTTTTC. This chain connects TRDV2 to TRDJ3; 9 bases are shared with TRDD3. CDR1 is GEAIGNYY and CDR2 is EKD in the germline V gene. The trim removed 3 bases at V and 0 bases at J, leaving 11 bases unmatched. The CDR3 covers 20 residues.

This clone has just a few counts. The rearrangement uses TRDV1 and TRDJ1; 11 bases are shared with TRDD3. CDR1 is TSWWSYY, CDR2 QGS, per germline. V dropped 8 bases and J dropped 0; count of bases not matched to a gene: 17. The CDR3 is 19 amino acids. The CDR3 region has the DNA TGTGCTCTTAAACCTTCCTGGGGGATACCCGTTAGGTACACCGATAAACTCATCTTT. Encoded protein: CALKPSWGIPVRYTDKLIF.

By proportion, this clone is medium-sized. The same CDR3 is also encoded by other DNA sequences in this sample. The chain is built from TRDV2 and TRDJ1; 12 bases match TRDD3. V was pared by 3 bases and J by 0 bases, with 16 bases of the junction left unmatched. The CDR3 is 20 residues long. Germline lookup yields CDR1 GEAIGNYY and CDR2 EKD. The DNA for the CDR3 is TGTGCCTGTGACGCGGCAGGGATACTGGGGGATACCCCGTACACCGATAAACTCATCTTT. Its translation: CACDAAGILGDTPYTDKLIF.